The rows below give T cell receptor beta chains drawn from one sample of a study of T cells after yellow fever vaccination. TCRdb itself ran the 5' RACE reads through MiXCR, one entry per CDR3 protein. The sample contains hundreds of thousands of distinct CDR3 sequences, 10% to 15% of which appear only once. Material: PBMCs, obtained on the day of the yellow fever booster vaccination. The origin of the receptors is a man aged 30 to 45 who received the YFV17D yellow fever vaccine. Both conserved end residues are part of each CDR3. The order of the fields is J gene, V gene, clone size, D gene, CDR3 DNA, CDR3 protein. A D gene is named only where the DNA matches it firmly. A clone size is listed for some rows: how often the clone was seen (once, few, many), or a class if it is expanded.

>TRBJ2-5|TRBV4-2|few|.
TGTGCCAGCAGCCCCGCGGTGGGAGGAGGGCAAGAGACCCAGTACTTC
CASSPAVGGGQETQYF
>TRBJ2-3|TRBV21-1|.|.
TGTGCCAGCAGCAAGGCGCCAAGGGCAACAGATACGCAGTATTTT
CASSKAPRATDTQYF
>TRBJ2-7|TRBV28|.|.
TGTGCCAGCAGCCTTCTCCTCGGGGGCTACGAGCAGTACTTC
CASSLLLGGYEQYF
>TRBJ1-3|TRBV29-1|.|.
TGCAGCGTTCGGTCCAACTCTGGAAACACCATATATTTT
CSVRSNSGNTIYF
>TRBJ2-1|TRBV12-3/TRBV12-4|many|.
TGTGCCAGCAGTCCCCCGGGCCCCTCCTACAATGAGCAGTTCTTC
CASSPPGPSYNEQFF
>TRBJ1-1|TRBV9|few|.
TGTGCCAGCAGCGAGGTGGGGGGGACTGAAGCTTTCTTT
CASSEVGGTEAFF
>TRBJ2-2|TRBV10-3|few|TRBD2
TGTGCCATCAAGGCTAGCGGGGGACCCGGGGAGCTGTTTTTT
CAIKASGGPGELFF
>TRBJ1-1|TRBV20-1|few|TRBD1
TGCAGTGCTAGTAACATTGACAGGGACACTGAAGCTTTCTTT
CSASNIDRDTEAFF
>TRBJ2-5|TRBV20-1|few|TRBD2
TGCAGTGCTAGCAGCGGGGGGGTCCAAGAGACCCAGTACTTC
CSASSGGVQETQYF
>TRBJ1-1|TRBV9|few|.
TGTGCCAGCAGCGTAATGTTCGGGACTGAAGCTTTCTTT
CASSVMFGTEAFF
>TRBJ2-6|TRBV30|.|.
TGTGCCTGGAGTTTTTACAGCCGGGGTTTTAGGCACTCTGGGGCCAACTTCCTGACTTTC
CAWSFYSRGFRHSGANFLTF
>TRBJ2-1|TRBV12-3/TRBV12-4|.|.
TGTGCCAGCAGCCCCCCGGGGGAGCAGTTCTTC
CASSPPGEQFF
>TRBJ1-3|TRBV19|.|.
TGTGCCAGTAGTGTCAGGGGATTGGGAAACACCATATATTTT
CASSVRGLGNTIYF
>TRBJ2-3|TRBV14|few|.
TGTGCCAGCAGCCAAGATACAGGGTTCGATACGCAGTATTTT
CASSQDTGFDTQYF
>TRBJ1-1|TRBV7-9|.|TRBD1
TGTGCCAGCAGCGACCAGACAGGGGGCGTCACTGAAGCTTTCTTT
CASSDQTGGVTEAFF
>TRBJ2-5|TRBV18|.|.
TGTGCCAGCTCACCACCAGCGCTTCGGGAGACCCAGTACTTC
CASSPPALRETQYF
>TRBJ2-2|TRBV19|.|.
TGTGCCTCGACCCCAGGACTAAGCGGCACCGGGGAGCTGTTTTTT
CASTPGLSGTGELFF
>TRBJ2-5|TRBV12-3/TRBV12-4|few|.
TGTGCCAGCAGTTTCTCATTTACCGAAGAGACCCAGTACTTC
CASSFSFTEETQYF
>TRBJ2-1|TRBV29-1|.|TRBD2
TGCAGCGTTGAAGCCGCTGGGCGGGGGGACTACAATGAGCAGTTCTTC
CSVEAAGRGDYNEQFF
>TRBJ2-1|TRBV5-1|.|TRBD2
TGCGCCAGCAGCTTGGCTTTGGGGCGGGAGCCCCACAATGAGCAGTTCTTC
CASSLALGREPHNEQFF